Below are 29 T cell receptor beta chains sequenced from a single sample in a study of blood T cell repertoires in COVID-19. Sequenced by immunoSEQ multiplex PCR; TCRdb stores in-frame clones only, minus some. The table includes approximately 230,000 clones, roughly 87% detected once. The sample consisted of peripheral blood. Receptor source: a man in his late teens or twenties with active or convalescent COVID-19.

The chain links TRBV7-2 to TRBJ1-4; D gene ambiguous. Trimming cost V 6 bases and J 8 bases, with 19 bases left between them. This CDR3 is built from 15 residues. In germline, CDR1 is SGHTA, CDR2 FQGNSA. In nucleotides, the CDR3 is TGTGCCAGCAGGGCCACCGGCTCTTTCGGGGAAAAACTGTTTTTT. This sequence encodes CASRATGSFGEKLFF.

The chain employs TRBV24-1 and TRBJ2-7; D is unclear. CDR3 length: 9 residues. Germline V gene data show CDR1 as KGHDR and CDR2 as SFDVKD. Trimming shortened V by 10 bases and J by 4 bases, and 4 bases separated the two germline ends. For the CDR3, the DNA is TGTGCCACGACTTACGAGCAGTACTTC. This sequence encodes CATTYEQYF.

The chain is built from TRBV2 and TRBJ2-1, with D uncertain. Looked up from germline, CDR1 is SNHLY and CDR2 is FYNNEI. The CDR3 is 11 amino acids. The V and J ends lost 7 bases and 6 bases respectively, with 7 bases between them. The CDR3 DNA sequence: TGTGCCAGCACCGTATCCAATGAGCAGTTCTTC. This gives the protein CASTVSNEQFF.

J is TRBJ1-1 and V is TRBV5-1, with D perhaps matching TRBD1 (6 bases). Germline CDR1 is SGHRS and CDR2 is YFSETQ. V lost 3 bases and J lost 5, with 14 bases in between. The CDR3 is 14 residues long. In DNA form, the CDR3 reads TGCGCCAGCAGCTCACAGGGTAGTGCGACTGAAGCTTTCTTT. Its translation: CASSSQGSATEAFF. Full variable domain (outside the CDR3, taken from reference TRBV5-1 and TRBJ1-1): KAGVTQTPRYLIKTRGQQVTLSCSPISGHRSVSWYQQTPGQGLQFLFEYFSETQRNKGNFPGRFSGRQFSNSRSEMNVSTLELGDSALYLCASSSQGSATEAFFGQGTRLTVV.

V usage is TRBV7-2 and J usage is TRBJ2-1; 10 nucleotides match TRBD1. The CDR3 is 14 amino acids. V lost 7 bases, J lost 8 bases, and 8 bases stayed unmatched. In germline, CDR1 is SGHTA, CDR2 FQGNSA. The CDR3 region has the DNA TGTGCCAGCACCGGGACAGGGGTTTACGATGAGCAGTTCTTC. Translated: CASTGTGVYDEQFF.

The chain joins TRBV4-3 to TRBJ2-3, with 10 bases fitting TRBD2. This CDR3 region has 16 residues. J gave up 7 bases and V 0 bases, and 7 bases lay outside the gene matches. The germline gives CDR1 LGHNA, CDR2 YSLEER. The CDR3 nucleotides are TGCGCCAGCAGCCAAGAAACGGGACTAGCGTTAAATACGCAGTATTTT. Protein: CASSQETGLALNTQYF.

V is TRBV6-5 and J is TRBJ1-1; 10 positions match TRBD1. The CDR3 is 15 residues long. The germline V gene has CDR1 MNHEY and CDR2 SVGAGI. Germline trimming cut 6 bases from V and 6 bases from J; bases unmatched to any gene: 10. The chain's CDR3 is CASREPGQGIPEAFF. The CDR3 DNA sequence: TGTGCCAGCAGAGAGCCGGGACAGGGGATCCCTGAAGCTTTCTTT.

The sample holds one count of this clone. The V call is TRBV5-4, the J call TRBJ2-1; 9 bases align to TRBD2. The junction had 4 bases not matched to a gene; V was cut back by 4 bases and J by 2 bases. CDR3 length: 15 amino acids. CDR1 is SGHNT, CDR2 YYREEE, per germline (reference sequence). CDR3 sequence (DNA): TGTGCCAGCAGCCCGACTAGCGGAACCTACAATGAGCAGTTCTTC. Amino acid sequence: CASSPTSGTYNEQFF.

This clone was detected only once. The chain joins TRBV27 to TRBJ2-7, with 7 positions matching TRBD2. Germline loops: CDR1 MNHEY, CDR2 SMNVEV (reference sequence). V dropped 5 bases and J dropped 5; count of bases not matched to a gene: 12. The length of the CDR3 is 15 residues. Here the CDR3 reads CASSQPGLLTNEQYF. CDR3 in DNA: TGTGCCAGCAGTCAGCCGGGACTACTGACGAACGAGCAGTACTTC.

V and J are TRBV6-2 or TRBV6-3 and TRBJ1-5, with D hard to call. Looked up from germline, CDR1 is MNHEY and CDR2 is SVGEGT. This CDR3 is 13 amino acids long. V was cut by 4 bases and J by 0 bases, with 4 bases left in between. Here the CDR3 reads CASSSGSNQPQHF. CDR3 coding DNA: TGTGCCAGCAGTTCCGGTAGCAATCAGCCCCAGCATTTT.

The V call is TRBV5-4, the J call TRBJ2-2; a weak D match, TRBD1 (5 bases). Trimming cost V 0 bases and J 4 bases, with 10 bases left between them. The CDR3 covers 15 residues. CDR1 SGHNT and CDR2 YYREEE come from the germline V gene (reference sequence). CDR3 residues: CASSLVGAVTGELFF. CDR3 sequence (DNA): TGTGCCAGCAGCTTGGTTGGGGCGGTCACCGGGGAGCTGTTTTTT.

This chain uses TRBV6-5 with TRBJ2-1, with 7 bases lining up with TRBD2. This CDR3 comprises 15 residues. V shed 1 base and J 9 bases; nucleotides not matched to a gene: 9. CDR1 and CDR2 (germline): MNHEY, SVGAGI. The CDR3 loop reads CASSYWAGDSSEQFF. For the CDR3, the DNA is TGTGCCAGCAGTTACTGGGCGGGGGATAGCTCTGAGCAGTTCTTC.

The chain recombines TRBV30 with TRBJ2-3, with TRBD2 as a possible D gene (5 bases). Trimming pared 3 bases from V and 11 bases from J, leaving 18 bases between. Looked up from germline, CDR1 is GTSNPN and CDR2 is SVGIG (reference sequence). The CDR3 totals 13 residues. As DNA, the CDR3 is TGTGCCTGGAGCGTAGGAGGTCGATTACGGCAGTATTTT. Its protein product is CAWSVGGRLRQYF. The full variable domain, with the rest looked up from reference TRBV30 and TRBJ2-3, is SQTIHQWPATLVQPVGSPLSLECTVEGTSNPNLYWYRQAAGRGLQLLFYSVGIGQISSEVPQNLSASRPQDRQFILSSKKLLLSDSGFYLCAWSVGGRLRQYFGPGTRLTVL.

This rearrangement joins TRBV3-1 (or the pseudogene TRBV3-2) to TRBJ2-3, with 7 bases that match TRBD1. V lost 6 bases to trimming and J lost 2 bases; unmatched junction nucleotides: 8. The CDR3 loop spans 15 amino acids. CDR1 and CDR2 from the germline V gene are LGHDT and YNNKEL (reference sequence). The DNA for the CDR3 is TGTGCCAGCAGGCCCGGGACAGTCTTCACAGATACGCAGTATTTT. The encoded protein is CASRPGTVFTDTQYF.

The chain recombines TRBV7-2 with TRBJ1-6; D is undetermined. Germline lookup yields CDR1 SGHTA and CDR2 FQGNSA. This CDR3 is built from 14 residues. Trimming removed 3 bases from V and 7 bases from J, with 10 bases in between. CDR3 residues: CASSFEVLNSPLHF. The DNA of the CDR3 is TGTGCCAGCAGCTTTGAGGTCCTAAATTCACCCCTCCACTTT. Combining the CDR3 with reference TRBV7-2 and TRBJ1-6 gives the whole variable domain GAGVSQSPSNKVTEKGKDVELRCDPISGHTALYWYRQSLGQGLEFLIYFQGNSAPDKSGLPSDRFSAERTGGSVSTLTIQRTQQEDSAVYLCASSFEVLNSPLHFGNGTRLTVT.

V and J are TRBV28 and TRBJ2-1; 12 bases are a match to TRBD2. V shed 5 bases and J 11 bases; nucleotides not matched to a gene: 7. There are 14 residues in the CDR3. CDR1 MDHEN and CDR2 SYDVKM come from the germline V gene. CDR3 amino acids: CASSGLAGYDQQFF. The CDR3 DNA is TGTGCCAGCAGTGGACTAGCGGGATATGACCAGCAGTTCTTC. Complete variable domain (other parts from reference TRBV28 and TRBJ2-1): DVKVTQSSRYLVKRTGEKVFLECVQDMDHENMFWYRQDPGLGLRLIYFSYDVKMKEKGDIPEGYSVSREKKERFSLILESASTNQTSMYLCASSGLAGYDQQFFGPGTRLTVL.

J is TRBJ2-3 and V is TRBV9; 11 positions match TRBD2. Germline-derived CDR1 and CDR2 are SGDLS and YYNGEE. This CDR3 has 17 residues. The V and J ends lost 0 bases and 3 bases, in that order; junction bases with no gene match: 6. The CDR3 nucleotides read TGTGCCAGCAGCGTAGCCGTAGCGGGAGGGCCGACAGATACGCAGTATTTT. It yields the protein CASSVAVAGGPTDTQYF.

The V gene is TRBV15, the J gene TRBJ1-2, with 9 bases that match TRBD1. The CDR3 contains 15 residues. Germline lookup yields CDR1 LNHNV and CDR2 YYDKDF (reference sequence). V was clipped by 4 bases and J by 4 bases; unmatched bases: 7. CDR3 protein: CATSIETGGGYGYTF. The CDR3 bases are TGTGCCACCAGCATTGAAACAGGGGGCGGCTATGGCTACACCTTC.

This chain connects TRBV5-6 to TRBJ1-1, with D unresolved. Germline values: CDR1 SGHDT, CDR2 YYEEEE. The CDR3 extends over 14 amino acids. Trimming stripped 0 bases from V and 1 base from J, with 7 bases between. Written as DNA, the CDR3 is TGTGCCAGCAGCTTGGCCAGAAGGAACACTGAAGCTTTCTTT. Translating gives CASSLARRNTEAFF.

The chain joins TRBV28 to TRBJ1-4; the match to TRBD1 covers 9 bases. Germline CDR1 and CDR2: MDHEN and SYDVKM. The J segment lost 10 bases and the V segment lost 1 base, leaving 13 bases of the junction unmatched. The CDR3 is 17 residues long. CDR3 protein: CASSLSSTGTGGGKLFF. As DNA, the CDR3 is TGTGCCAGCAGTTTATCCTCAACGGGCACAGGGGGCGGAAAACTGTTTTTT.

J is TRBJ2-2 and V is TRBV15; D is ambiguous. Germline loops: CDR1 LNHNV, CDR2 YYDKDF (reference sequence). Trimming stripped 0 bases from V and 7 bases from J, with 9 bases between. The CDR3 has 14 amino acids. The CDR3 region has the DNA TGTGCCACCAGCAGAGATCGAGTGAACGGGGAGCTGTTTTTT. As protein: CATSRDRVNGELFF.

This clone was detected only once. The V and J genes are TRBV21-1 and TRBJ1-2. TRBV21-1 is assigned pseudogene status. This CDR3 is 16 amino acids long. CDR3 loop: CASSPRGVEHNYGYTF. CDR3 coding DNA: TGTGCCAGCAGCCCCCGGGGGGTCGAACATAACTATGGCTACACCTTC.

This clone showed up just once. The V call is TRBV7-2, the J call TRBJ1-2; possible D gene TRBD1, 6 bases. The length of the CDR3 is 15 residues. Per the germline V gene, CDR1 is SGHTA and CDR2 is FQGNSA. V lost 4 bases to trimming and J lost 5 bases, with 17 bases between them. The CDR3 here is CASSSGGGSRYGYTF. CDR3 bases: TGTGCCAGCAGCTCGGGGGGGGGCAGCCGTTATGGCTACACCTTC.

The V and J genes are TRBV10-3 and TRBJ2-3, with 11 bases fitting TRBD2. This CDR3 has 16 amino acids. The V and J ends lost 11 bases and 3 bases, in that order; junction bases with no gene match: 13. CDR1 is ENHRY, CDR2 SYGVKD, per germline. Here the CDR3 DNA reads TGTGCCGCCAGACCCGTAGCGGGGGGGTCGACAGATACGCAGTATTTT. Encoded protein: CAARPVAGGSTDTQYF.

The chain joins TRBV10-1 to TRBJ2-1, with a tentative D call TRBD2 (7 bases). V was trimmed by 5 bases and J by 4 bases, leaving 15 bases between them. CDR3 length: 15 amino acids. Germline V CDR1 and CDR2: WNHNN, SYGVQD (reference sequence). As DNA, the CDR3 is TGCGCCAGCAGTCCCGGGGGGCTCATATACAATGAGCAGTTCTTC. Amino acids: CASSPGGLIYNEQFF.

This chain links TRBV27 with TRBJ2-3; 7 nucleotides line up with TRBD1. Trimming cost V 6 bases and J 2 bases; bases outside gene matches: 5. This CDR3 has 14 amino acids. Per germline, CDR1 MNHEY and CDR2 SMNVEV (reference sequence). The CDR3 loop reads CASRKGATTDTQYF. The CDR3 DNA reads as TGTGCCAGCAGGAAGGGGGCTACCACAGATACGCAGTATTTT.

This chain uses TRBV3-1 (or the pseudogene TRBV3-2) with TRBJ2-7; possible D gene TRBD1, 7 bases. The V end was cut by 4 bases, the J end by 2 bases, with 12 bases between. From germline, CDR1 is LGHDT and CDR2 YNNKEL (reference sequence). CDR3 length: 14 amino acids. The CDR3 DNA is TGTGCCAGCAGCCTCCAGGGGGGCGCCTACGAGCAGTACTTC. Translated, it gives CASSLQGGAYEQYF.

The chain has TRBV5-1 and TRBJ2-7; 10 bases agree with TRBD2. Germline lookup yields CDR1 SGHRS and CDR2 YFSETQ. CDR3 size: 15 residues. V trimming: 7 bases; J trimming: 5 bases; junction bases outside the gene matches: 12. The CDR3 nucleotides read TGCGCCAGCTCCCTGAGCGGGGGGGCCGCCCACGAGCAGTACTTC. This sequence encodes CASSLSGGAAHEQYF. Full variable domain (remainder filled in from reference TRBV5-1 and TRBJ2-7): KAGVTQTPRYLIKTRGQQVTLSCSPISGHRSVSWYQQTPGQGLQFLFEYFSETQRNKGNFPGRFSGRQFSNSRSEMNVSTLELGDSALYLCASSLSGGAAHEQYFGPGTRLTVT.

This clone was picked up a small number of times. The chain recombines TRBV7-9 with TRBJ2-7, with 7 bases aligning to TRBD1. The CDR3 length is 18 residues. The germline CDR1 and CDR2 sequences are SEHNR and FQNEAQ (reference sequence). The J segment lost 0 bases and the V segment lost 2 bases, leaving 13 bases of the junction unmatched. CDR3 region: CASSLLSKRAGGSYEQYF. CDR3 coding DNA: TGTGCCAGCAGCTTATTATCCAAACGGGCAGGGGGCTCCTACGAGCAGTACTTC.